Listed here is a single T cell receptor beta chain. This entry belongs to a study of cytomegalovirus exposure and HLA in healthy donors. The CDR3 extends over 13 amino acids. Germline V gene sequence: CDR1 SGHVS, CDR2 FNYEAQ. V was pared by 5 bases and J by 8 bases, with 5 bases of the junction left unmatched. Primers for the PCR totalled 60 Vbeta and 13 Jbeta. The assay was immunoSEQ multiplex PCR, and TCRdb's table has in-frame clones only and misses some. The sample shows about 110,000 clones, and about 0.59% sits with its ten largest clones. J is TRBJ2-1 and V is TRBV7-6; 8 nucleotides match TRBD2. Sequences were obtained from PBMCs. The sequence derives from a man aged 45-65 years in good health and CMV-seronegative. CDR3 in amino acids: CASSPGGGDEQFF. CDR3 nucleotides: TGTGCCAGCAGCCCGGGGGGGGGTGATGAGCAGTTCTTC. Full variable domain (remainder filled in from reference TRBV7-6 and TRBJ2-1): GAGVSQSPRYKVTKRGQDVALRCDPISGHVSLYWYRQALGQGPEFLTYFNYEAQQDKSGLPNDRFSAERPEGSISTLTIQRTEQRDSAMYRCASSPGGGDEQFFGPGTRLTVL.